This TCR beta chain was retrieved from a study of cytomegalovirus exposure and HLA in healthy donors. Broader study findings: Prior analysis indicated that the majority of TCR beta V segments exhibited productivity approximately 90% or approximately 30% of the time.

PCR primers comprised 60 Vbeta and 13 Jbeta primers. Measured with immunoSEQ multiplex PCR; TCRdb has only the in-frame clones, and not every one. Among some 150,000 clones, 60% to 80% were seen once, and the ten largest hold 6.7%. The length of the CDR3 is 17 residues. Germline V gene lookup returns CDR1 MNHNS and CDR2 SASEGT. Regarding this clone: Its antigen is undetermined.

The chain is built from TRBV6-1 and TRBJ2-5, with a tentative D call TRBD1 (6 bases). The J call may be incorrect, as the DNA end agrees better with TRBJ2-7. This receptor was identified in a middle-aged woman in good health and CMV-seropositive. The sequencing input was PBMCs. The CDR3 nucleotides are TGTGCCAGCAGTGAAGAAGTCAGGGGTGCAAGATCCTACGAGCAGTACTTC. It codes for CASSEEVRGARSYEQYF.